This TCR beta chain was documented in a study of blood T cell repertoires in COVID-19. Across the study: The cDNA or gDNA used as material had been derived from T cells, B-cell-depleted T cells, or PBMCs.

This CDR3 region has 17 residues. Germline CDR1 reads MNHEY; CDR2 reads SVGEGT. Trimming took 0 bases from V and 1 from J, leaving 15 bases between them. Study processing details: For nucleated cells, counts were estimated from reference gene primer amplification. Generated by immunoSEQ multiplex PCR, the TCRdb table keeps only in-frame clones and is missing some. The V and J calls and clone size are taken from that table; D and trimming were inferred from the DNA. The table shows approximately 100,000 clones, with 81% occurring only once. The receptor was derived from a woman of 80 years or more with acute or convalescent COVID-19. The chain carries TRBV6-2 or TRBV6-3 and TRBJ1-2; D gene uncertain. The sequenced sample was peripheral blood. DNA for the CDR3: TGTGCCAGCAGTTACTCGAAAAAGGCGGGTTATAACTATGGCTACACCTTC. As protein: CASSYSKKAGYNYGYTF.